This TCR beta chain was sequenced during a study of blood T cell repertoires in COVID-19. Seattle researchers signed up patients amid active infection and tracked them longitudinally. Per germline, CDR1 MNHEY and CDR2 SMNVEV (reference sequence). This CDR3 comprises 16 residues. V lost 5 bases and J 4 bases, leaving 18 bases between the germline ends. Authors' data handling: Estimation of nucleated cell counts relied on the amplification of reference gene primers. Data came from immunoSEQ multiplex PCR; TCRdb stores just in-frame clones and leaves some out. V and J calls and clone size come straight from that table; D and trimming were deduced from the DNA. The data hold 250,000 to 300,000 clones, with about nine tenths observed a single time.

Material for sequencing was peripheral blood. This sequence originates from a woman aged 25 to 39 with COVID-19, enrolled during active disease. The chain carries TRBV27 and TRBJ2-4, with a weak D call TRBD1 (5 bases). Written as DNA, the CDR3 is TGTGCCAGCAGTAGCCGGACACAAGGTGGGAAAAACATTCAGTACTTC. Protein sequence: CASSSRTQGGKNIQYF.